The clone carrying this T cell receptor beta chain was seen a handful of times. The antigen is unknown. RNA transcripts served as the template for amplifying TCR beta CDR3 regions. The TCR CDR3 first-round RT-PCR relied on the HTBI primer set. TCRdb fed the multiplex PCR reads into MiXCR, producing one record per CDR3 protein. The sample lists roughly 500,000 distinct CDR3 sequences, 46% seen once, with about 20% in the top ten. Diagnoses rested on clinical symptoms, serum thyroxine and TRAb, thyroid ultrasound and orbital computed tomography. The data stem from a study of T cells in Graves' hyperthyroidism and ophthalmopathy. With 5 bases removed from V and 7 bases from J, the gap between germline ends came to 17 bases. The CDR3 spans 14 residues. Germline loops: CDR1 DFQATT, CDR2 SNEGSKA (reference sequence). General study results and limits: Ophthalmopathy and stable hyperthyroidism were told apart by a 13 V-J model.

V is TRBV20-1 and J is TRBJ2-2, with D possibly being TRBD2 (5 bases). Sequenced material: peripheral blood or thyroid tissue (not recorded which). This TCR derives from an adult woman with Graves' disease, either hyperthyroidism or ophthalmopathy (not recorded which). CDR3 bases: TGCAGTGCTCCGGGAAAGGGTTACATCGGGGAGCTGTTTTTT. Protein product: CSAPGKGYIGELFF.